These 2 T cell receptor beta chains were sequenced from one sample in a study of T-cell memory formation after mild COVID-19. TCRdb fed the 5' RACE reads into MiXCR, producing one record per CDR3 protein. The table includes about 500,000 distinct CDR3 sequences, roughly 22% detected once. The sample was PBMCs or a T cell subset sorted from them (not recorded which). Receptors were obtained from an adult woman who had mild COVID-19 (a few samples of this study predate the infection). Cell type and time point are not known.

The CDR3 region is CASGGSWTAYEQYF. Written as DNA, the CDR3 is TGTGCCAGCGGGGGGTCTTGGACGGCCTACGAGCAGTACTTC. The chain employs TRBV6-6 and TRBJ2-7, with D possibly matching TRBD2 (6 bases). CDR3 size: 14 residues. Trimming shortened V by 8 bases and J by 2 bases, and 16 bases separated the two germline ends. Germline CDR1 reads MNHNY; CDR2 reads SVGAGI (reference sequence).

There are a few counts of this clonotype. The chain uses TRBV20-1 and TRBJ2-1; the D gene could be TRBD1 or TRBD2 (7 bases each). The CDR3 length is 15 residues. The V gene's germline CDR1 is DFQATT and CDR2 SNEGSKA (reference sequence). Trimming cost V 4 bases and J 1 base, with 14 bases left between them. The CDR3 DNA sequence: TGCAGTGCTAATCCGCAGGGGGGGTCCTACAATGAGCAGTTCTTC. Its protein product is CSANPQGGSYNEQFF.